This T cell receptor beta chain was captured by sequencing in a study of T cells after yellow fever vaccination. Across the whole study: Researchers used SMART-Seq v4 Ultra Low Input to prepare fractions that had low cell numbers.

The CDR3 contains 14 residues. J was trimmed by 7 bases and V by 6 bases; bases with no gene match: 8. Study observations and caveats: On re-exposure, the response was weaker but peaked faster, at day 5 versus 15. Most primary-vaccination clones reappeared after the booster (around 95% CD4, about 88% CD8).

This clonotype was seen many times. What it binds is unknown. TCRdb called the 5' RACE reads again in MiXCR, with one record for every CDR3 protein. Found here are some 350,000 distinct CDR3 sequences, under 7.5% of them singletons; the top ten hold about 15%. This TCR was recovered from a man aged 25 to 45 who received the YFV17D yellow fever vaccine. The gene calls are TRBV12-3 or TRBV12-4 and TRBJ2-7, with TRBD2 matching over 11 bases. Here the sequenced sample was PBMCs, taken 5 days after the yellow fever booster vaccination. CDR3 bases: TGTGCCAGCAGCCCGGGACTAGCGGAGACGGAGCAGTACTTC. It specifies CASSPGLAETEQYF.